This T cell receptor beta chain was sequenced in a study of Ad26.COV2.S vaccination and SARS-CoV-2 variants. At the level of the study: Once or twice, 56 days apart, Ad26.COV2.S was delivered intramuscularly.

Whole-study results and caveats: The TCR breadth and depth analyses may have understated or missed part of the total T cell responses.

Germline loops: CDR1 MNHEY, CDR2 SMNVEV (reference sequence). There are 14 residues in the CDR3. V lost 6 bases and J lost 7; bases outside the gene matches: 9. Profiling relied on immunoSEQ multiplex PCR, and the TCRdb table lists in-frame clones only, not all of them. The sample has roughly 700,000 clones; around 90% are singletons. Treatment noted: 19 received Ad26.COV2.S at low or high dose, single or two shots; about 5 received placebo; per-sample allocation not given. Sampling took place 63 days after the first vaccine or placebo injection. Boston supplied an adult donor aged 18-55 years. The administered vaccine (an Ad26 vector) expressed Wuhan-strain SARS-CoV-2 spike. This clone was seen once. Its cognate antigen is unknown.

The sequences come from peripheral blood, collected in a trial of Ad26.COV2.S vaccine versus placebo. The chain recombines TRBV27 with TRBJ1-5; TRBD1 agrees at 7 bases. This receptor was obtained from a person aged 18-65 years who received the Ad26.COV2.S COVID-19 vaccine or a placebo. The CDR3 region is CASRDTGDGQPQHF. CDR3 DNA: TGTGCCAGCAGAGATACAGGGGATGGCCAGCCCCAGCATTTT.